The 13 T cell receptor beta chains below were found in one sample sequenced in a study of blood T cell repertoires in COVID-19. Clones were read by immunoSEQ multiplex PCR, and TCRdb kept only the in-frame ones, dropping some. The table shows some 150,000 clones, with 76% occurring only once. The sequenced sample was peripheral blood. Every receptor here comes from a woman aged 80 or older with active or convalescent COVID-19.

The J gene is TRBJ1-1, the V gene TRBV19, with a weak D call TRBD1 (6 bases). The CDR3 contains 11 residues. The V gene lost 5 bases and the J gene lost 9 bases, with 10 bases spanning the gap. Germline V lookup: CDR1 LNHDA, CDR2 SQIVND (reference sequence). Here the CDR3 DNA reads TGTGCCAGTAGTGGGGGGGCTCAAGCTTTCTTT. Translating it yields CASSGGAQAFF.

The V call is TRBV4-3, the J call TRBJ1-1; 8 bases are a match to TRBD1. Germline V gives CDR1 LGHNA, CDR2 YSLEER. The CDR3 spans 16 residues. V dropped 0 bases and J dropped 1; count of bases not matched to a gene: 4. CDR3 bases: TGCGCCAGCAGCCAAGACAGGGGGCTGGGGAACACTGAAGCTTTCTTT. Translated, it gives CASSQDRGLGNTEAFF.

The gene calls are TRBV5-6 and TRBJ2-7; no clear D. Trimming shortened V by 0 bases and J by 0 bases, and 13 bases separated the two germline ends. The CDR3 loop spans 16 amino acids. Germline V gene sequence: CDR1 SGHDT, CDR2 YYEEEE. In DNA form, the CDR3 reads TGTGCCAGCAGCTTGGGCGCGTGGGCCCCCTCCTACGAGCAGTACTTC. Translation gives CASSLGAWAPSYEQYF.

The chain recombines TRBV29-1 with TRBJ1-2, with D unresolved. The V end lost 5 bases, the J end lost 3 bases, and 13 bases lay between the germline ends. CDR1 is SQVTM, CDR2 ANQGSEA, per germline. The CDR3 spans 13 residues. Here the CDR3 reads CSVSNLRDYGYTF. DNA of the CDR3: TGCAGCGTTTCAAACCTCCGGGACTATGGCTACACCTTC.

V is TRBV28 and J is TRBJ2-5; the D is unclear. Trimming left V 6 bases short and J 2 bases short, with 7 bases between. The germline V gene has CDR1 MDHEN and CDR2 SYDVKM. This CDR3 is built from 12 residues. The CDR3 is CASSLSQETQYF. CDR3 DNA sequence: TGTGCCAGCAGCCTTTCTCAAGAGACCCAGTACTTC.

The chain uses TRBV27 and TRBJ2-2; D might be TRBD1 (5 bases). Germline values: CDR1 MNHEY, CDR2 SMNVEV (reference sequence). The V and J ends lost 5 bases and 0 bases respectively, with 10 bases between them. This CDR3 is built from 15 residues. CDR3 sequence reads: CASSLDTSNTGELFF. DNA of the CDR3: TGTGCCAGCAGTCTGGACACATCGAACACCGGGGAGCTGTTTTTT.

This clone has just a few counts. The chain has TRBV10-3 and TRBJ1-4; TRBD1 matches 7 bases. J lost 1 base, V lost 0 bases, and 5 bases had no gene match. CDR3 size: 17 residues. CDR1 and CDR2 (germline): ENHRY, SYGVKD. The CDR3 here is CAISESGQTRTNEKLFF. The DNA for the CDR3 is TGTGCCATCAGTGAGTCGGGACAGACCCGAACTAATGAAAAACTGTTTTTT.

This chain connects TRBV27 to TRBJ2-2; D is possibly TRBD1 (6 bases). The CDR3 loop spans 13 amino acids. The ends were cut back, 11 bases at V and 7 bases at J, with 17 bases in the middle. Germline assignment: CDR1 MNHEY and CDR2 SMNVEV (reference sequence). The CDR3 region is CAVKVRGFGELFF. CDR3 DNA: TGTGCCGTTAAAGTGAGGGGGTTCGGGGAGCTGTTTTTT.

CDR3 DNA sequence: TGCAGCGTCCCAAGCCCGGACGGGGACTATGGCTACACCTTC. Its protein is CSVPSPDGDYGYTF. The gene calls are TRBV29-1 and TRBJ1-2; D gene uncertain. The CDR3 has 14 residues. The V end was cut by 6 bases, the J end by 3 bases, with 17 bases between. Looked up from germline, CDR1 is SQVTM and CDR2 is ANQGSEA.

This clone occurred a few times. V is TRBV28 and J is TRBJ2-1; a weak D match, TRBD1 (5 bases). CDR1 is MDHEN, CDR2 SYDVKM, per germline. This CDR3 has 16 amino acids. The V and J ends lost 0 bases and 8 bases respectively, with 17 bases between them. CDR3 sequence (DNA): TGTGCCAGCAGTTTATGGACAGCGAAGTTCATACATGAGCAGTTCTTC. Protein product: CASSLWTAKFIHEQFF.

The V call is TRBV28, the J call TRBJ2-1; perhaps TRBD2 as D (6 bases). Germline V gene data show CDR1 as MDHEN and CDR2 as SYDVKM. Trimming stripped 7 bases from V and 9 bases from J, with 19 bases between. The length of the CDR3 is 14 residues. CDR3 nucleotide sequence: TGTGCCAGCACCACTAGCTCCTTAATAGGTGAGCAGTTCTTC. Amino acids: CASTTSSLIGEQFF.

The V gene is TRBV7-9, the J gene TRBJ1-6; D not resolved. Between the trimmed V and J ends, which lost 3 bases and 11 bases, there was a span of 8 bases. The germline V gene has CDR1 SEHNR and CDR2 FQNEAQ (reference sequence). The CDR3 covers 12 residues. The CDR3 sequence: CASSLGGPPLHF. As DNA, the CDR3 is TGTGCCAGCAGCTTGGGAGGGCCACCCCTCCACTTT. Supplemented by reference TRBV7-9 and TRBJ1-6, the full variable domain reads DTGVSQNPRHKITKRGQNVTFRCDPISEHNRLYWYRQTLGQGPEFLTYFQNEAQLEKSRLLSDRFSAERPKGSFSTLEIQRTEQGDSAMYLCASSLGGPPLHFGNGTRLTVT.

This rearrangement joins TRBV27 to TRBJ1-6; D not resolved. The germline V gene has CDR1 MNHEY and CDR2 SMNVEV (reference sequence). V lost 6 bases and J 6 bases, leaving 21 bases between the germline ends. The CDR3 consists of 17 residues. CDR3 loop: CASRKSTSSGRNSPLHF. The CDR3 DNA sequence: TGTGCCAGCAGAAAATCGACAAGCTCAGGCCGTAATTCACCCCTCCACTTT.